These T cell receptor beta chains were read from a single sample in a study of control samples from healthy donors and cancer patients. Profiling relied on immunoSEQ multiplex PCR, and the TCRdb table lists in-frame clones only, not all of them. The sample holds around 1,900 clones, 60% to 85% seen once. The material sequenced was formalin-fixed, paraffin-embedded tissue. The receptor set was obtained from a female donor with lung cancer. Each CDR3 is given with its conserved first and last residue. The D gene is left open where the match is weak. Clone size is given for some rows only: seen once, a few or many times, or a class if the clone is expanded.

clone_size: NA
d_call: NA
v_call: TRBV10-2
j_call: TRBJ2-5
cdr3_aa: CASSEAGPEETQYF
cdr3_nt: TGCGCCAGCAGTGAGGCGGGACCCGAAGAGACCCAGTACTTC

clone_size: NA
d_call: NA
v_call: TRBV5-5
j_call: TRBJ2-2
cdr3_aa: CASSLRVQVGELFF
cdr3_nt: TGTGCCAGCAGCTTGAGGGTTCAGGTCGGGGAGCTGTTTTTT

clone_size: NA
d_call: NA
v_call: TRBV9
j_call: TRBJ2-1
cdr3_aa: CASSVGFSSWNEQFF
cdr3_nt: TGTGCCAGCAGCGTAGGGTTCTCTAGCTGGAATGAGCAGTTCTTC

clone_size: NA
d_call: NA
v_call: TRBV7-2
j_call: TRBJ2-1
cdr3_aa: CASSSGTYNEQFF
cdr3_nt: TGTGCCAGCAGCTCCGGGACTTACAATGAGCAGTTCTTC

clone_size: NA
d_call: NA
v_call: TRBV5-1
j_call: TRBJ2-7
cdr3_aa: CASSSLPYEQYF
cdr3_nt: TGCGCCAGCAGCTCTCTACCCTACGAGCAGTACTTC

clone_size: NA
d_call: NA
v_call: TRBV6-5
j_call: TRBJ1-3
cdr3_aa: CASSSGTSGNTIYF
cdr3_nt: TGTGCCAGCAGTTCTGGTACCTCTGGAAACACCATATATTTT

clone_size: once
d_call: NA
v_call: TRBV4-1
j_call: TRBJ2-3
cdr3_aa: CASSQDPNGRPDTQYF
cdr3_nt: TGCGCCAGCAGCCAAGATCCAAACGGGAGACCCGATACGCAGTATTTT

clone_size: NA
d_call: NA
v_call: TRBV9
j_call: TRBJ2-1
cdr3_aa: CASSSLIGFHEQFF
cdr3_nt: TGTGCCAGCAGCAGCCTAATAGGGTTCCATGAGCAGTTCTTC

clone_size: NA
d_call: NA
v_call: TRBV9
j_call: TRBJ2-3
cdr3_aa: CASNFAGTQTDTQYF
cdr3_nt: TGTGCCAGCAATTTTGCGGGGACCCAGACAGATACGCAGTATTTT

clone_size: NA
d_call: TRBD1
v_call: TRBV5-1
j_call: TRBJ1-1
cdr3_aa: CASSVRTGGAGQNTEAFF
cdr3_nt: TGCGCCAGCAGCGTACGGACAGGGGGCGCGGGTCAGAACACTGAAGCTTTCTTT

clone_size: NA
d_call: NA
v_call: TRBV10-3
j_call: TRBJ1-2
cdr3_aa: CAISESRPSDGYTF
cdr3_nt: TGTGCCATCAGTGAGTCTCGACCCAGCGATGGCTACACCTTC

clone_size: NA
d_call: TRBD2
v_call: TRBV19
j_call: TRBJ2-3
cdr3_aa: CASSIGGGRPPSTDTQYF
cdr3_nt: TGTGCCAGTAGTATAGGGGGCGGGAGGCCTCCTAGCACAGATACGCAGTATTTT

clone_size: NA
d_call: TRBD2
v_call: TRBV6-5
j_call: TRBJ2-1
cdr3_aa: CASTDRLAGSNEQFF
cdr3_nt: TGTGCCAGCACCGATCGGCTAGCGGGGAGCAATGAGCAGTTCTTC

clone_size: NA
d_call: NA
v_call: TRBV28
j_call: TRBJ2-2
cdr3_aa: CASFPTRTANTGELFF
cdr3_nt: TGTGCCAGCTTTCCCACTAGGACAGCGAACACCGGGGAGCTGTTTTTT

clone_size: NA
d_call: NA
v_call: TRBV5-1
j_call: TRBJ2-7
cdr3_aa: CASSLALGFYEQYF
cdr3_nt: TGCGCCAGCAGCTTGGCGCTGGGCTTCTACGAGCAGTACTTC

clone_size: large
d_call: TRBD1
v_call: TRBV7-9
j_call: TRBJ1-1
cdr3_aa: CASSLEGAAFF
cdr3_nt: TGTGCCAGCAGTCTGGAGGGGGCGGCTTTCTTT

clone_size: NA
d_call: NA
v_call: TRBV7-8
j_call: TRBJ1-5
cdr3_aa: CASSFNRQPQHF
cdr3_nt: TGTGCCAGCAGCTTCAACCGTCAGCCCCAGCATTTT

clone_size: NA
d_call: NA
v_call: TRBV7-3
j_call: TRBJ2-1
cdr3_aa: CASSLTKRQAGSYNEQFF
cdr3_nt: TGTGCCAGCAGCTTAACCAAACGACAAGCGGGTTCCTACAATGAGCAGTTCTTC

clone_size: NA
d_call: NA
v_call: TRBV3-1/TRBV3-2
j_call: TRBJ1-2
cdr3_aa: CASSSMGVIYGYTF
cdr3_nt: TGTGCCAGCAGCAGTATGGGGGTAATCTATGGCTACACCTTC

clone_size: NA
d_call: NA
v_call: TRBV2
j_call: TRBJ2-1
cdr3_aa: CASRARGPYNEQFF
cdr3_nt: TGTGCCAGCAGAGCTCGGGGGCCCTACAATGAGCAGTTCTTC

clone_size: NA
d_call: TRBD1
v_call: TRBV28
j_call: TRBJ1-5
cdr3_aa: CASSIPGQGHQPQHF
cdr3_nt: TGTGCCAGCAGCATTCCGGGACAGGGTCATCAGCCCCAGCATTTT

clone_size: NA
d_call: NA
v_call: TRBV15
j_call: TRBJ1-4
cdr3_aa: CATSRDRPGELATNEKLFF
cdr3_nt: TGTGCCACCAGCAGAGATCGTCCAGGGGAGCTTGCAACTAATGAAAAACTGTTTTTT

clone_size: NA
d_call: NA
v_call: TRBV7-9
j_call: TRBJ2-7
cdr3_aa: CASSLEATLEQYF
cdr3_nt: TGTGCCAGCAGCTTAGAGGCGACCCTGGAGCAGTACTTC

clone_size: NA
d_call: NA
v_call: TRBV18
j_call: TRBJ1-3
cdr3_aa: CASSRAGGGNTIYF
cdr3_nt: TGTGCCAGCTCACGGGCAGGAGGTGGAAACACCATATATTTT

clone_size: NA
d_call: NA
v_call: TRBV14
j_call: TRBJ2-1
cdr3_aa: CASSLQGPYNEQFF
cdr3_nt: TGTGCCAGCAGCCTACAGGGCCCTTACAATGAGCAGTTCTTC

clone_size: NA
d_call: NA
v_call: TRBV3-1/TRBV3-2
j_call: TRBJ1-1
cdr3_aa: CASSLVQGTEAFF
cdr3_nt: TGTGCCAGCAGCCTAGTCCAGGGCACTGAAGCTTTCTTT

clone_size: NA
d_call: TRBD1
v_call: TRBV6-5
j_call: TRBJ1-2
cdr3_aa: CASRPTGVDYGYTF
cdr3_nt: TGTGCCAGCAGGCCGACAGGGGTGGACTATGGCTACACCTTC

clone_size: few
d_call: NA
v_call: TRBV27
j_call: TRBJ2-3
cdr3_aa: CATRRGAEDTQYF
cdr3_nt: TGTGCCACCCGAAGGGGGGCTGAAGATACGCAGTATTTT

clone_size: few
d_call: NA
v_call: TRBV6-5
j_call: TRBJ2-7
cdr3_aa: CASSYSGRQVYEQYF
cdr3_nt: TGTGCCAGCAGTTACTCTGGCAGGCAGGTTTACGAGCAGTACTTC

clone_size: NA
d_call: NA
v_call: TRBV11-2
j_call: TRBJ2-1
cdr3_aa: CASSPGTVNNEQFF
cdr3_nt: TGTGCCAGCAGCCCCGGGACTGTCAACAATGAGCAGTTCTTC

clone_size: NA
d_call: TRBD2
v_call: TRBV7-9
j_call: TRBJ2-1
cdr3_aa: CASSLASGGGSHNEQFF
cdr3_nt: TGTGCCAGCAGCTTAGCTAGTGGGGGGGGATCCCACAATGAGCAGTTCTTC

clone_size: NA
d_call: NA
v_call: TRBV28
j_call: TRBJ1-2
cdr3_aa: CASSLESGRALGYTF
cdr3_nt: TGTGCCAGCAGTTTAGAAAGCGGCAGAGCGCTTGGCTACACCTTC

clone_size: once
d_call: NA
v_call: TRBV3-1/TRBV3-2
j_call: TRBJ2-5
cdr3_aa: CASSLEETQYF
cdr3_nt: TGTGCCAGCAGCCTAGAAGAGACCCAGTACTTC

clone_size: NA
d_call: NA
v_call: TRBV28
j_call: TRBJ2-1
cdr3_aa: CASRARSAWDEQFF
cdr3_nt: TGTGCCAGCAGAGCAAGGTCGGCTTGGGATGAGCAGTTCTTC

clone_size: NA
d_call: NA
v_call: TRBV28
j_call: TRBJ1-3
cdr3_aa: CASNPATANSGNTIYF
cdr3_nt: TGTGCCAGCAACCCCGCGACCGCGAACTCTGGAAACACCATATATTTT

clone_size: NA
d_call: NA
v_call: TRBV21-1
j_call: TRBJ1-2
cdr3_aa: CASSKDGGGEGYTF
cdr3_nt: TGTGCCAGCAGCAAAGATGGGGGGGGCGAAGGCTACACCTTC

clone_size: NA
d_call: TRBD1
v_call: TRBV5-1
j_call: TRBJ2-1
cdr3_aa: CASSLGTGDLNEQFF
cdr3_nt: TGCGCCAGCAGCCTAGGGACAGGGGACCTCAATGAGCAGTTCTTC

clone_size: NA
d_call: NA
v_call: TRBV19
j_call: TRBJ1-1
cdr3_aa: CASSWGRGGTEAFF
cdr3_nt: TGTGCCAGTAGTTGGGGACGGGGGGGCACTGAAGCTTTCTTT

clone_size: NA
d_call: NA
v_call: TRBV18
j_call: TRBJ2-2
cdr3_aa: CASSPPSSYTGELFF
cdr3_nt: TGTGCCAGCTCACCCCCCAGTAGTTACACCGGGGAGCTGTTTTTT

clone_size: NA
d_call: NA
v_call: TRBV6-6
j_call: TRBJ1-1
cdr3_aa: CASTIDSANTEAFF
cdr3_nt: TGTGCCAGCACTATAGACAGCGCGAACACTGAAGCTTTCTTT

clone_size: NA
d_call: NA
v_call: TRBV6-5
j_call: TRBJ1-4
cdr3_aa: CAIGGRPEKLFF
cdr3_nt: TGTGCCATAGGGGGACGTCCTGAAAAACTGTTTTTT

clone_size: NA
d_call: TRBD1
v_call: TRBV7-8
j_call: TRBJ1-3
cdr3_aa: CASSLRGRYGNTIYF
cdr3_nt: TGTGCCAGCAGCTTAAGGGGGCGGTATGGAAACACCATATATTTT

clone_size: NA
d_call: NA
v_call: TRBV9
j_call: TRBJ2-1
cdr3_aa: CASSVGGSFYNEQFF
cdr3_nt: TGTGCCAGCAGCGTGGGTGGATCTTTCTACAATGAGCAGTTCTTC

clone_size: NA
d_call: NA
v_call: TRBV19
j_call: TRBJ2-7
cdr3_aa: CASSIGSLSYEQYF
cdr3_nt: TGTGCCAGTAGTATAGGGTCCCTCTCCTACGAGCAGTACTTC

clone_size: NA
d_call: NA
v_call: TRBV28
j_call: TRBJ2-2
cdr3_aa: CASYGRPWGTGELFF
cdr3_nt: TGTGCCAGCTATGGGCGGCCCTGGGGCACCGGGGAGCTGTTTTTT

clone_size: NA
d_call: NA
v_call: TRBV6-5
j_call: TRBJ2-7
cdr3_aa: CASSYFQGYEQYF
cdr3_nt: TGTGCCAGCAGTTATTTCCAGGGGTACGAGCAGTACTTC

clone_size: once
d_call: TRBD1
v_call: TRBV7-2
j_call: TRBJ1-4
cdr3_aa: CASSRDREELFF
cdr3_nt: TGTGCCAGCAGCCGGGACAGGGAGGAACTGTTTTTT

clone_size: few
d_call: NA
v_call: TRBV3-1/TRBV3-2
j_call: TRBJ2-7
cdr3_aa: CASSQTGQGEQYF
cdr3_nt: TGTGCCAGCAGCCAAACAGGGCAGGGCGAGCAGTACTTC

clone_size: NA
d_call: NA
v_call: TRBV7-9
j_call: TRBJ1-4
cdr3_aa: CASSLNTGPFNEKLFF
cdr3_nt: TGTGCCAGCAGCCTGAACACTGGGCCTTTTAATGAAAAACTGTTTTTT

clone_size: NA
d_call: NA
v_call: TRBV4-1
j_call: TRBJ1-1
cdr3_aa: CASSQDRGGNTEAFF
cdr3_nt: TGCGCCAGCAGCCAAGATCGGGGAGGGAACACTGAAGCTTTCTTT

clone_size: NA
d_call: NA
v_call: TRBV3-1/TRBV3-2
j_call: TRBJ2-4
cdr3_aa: CASSPRDSLAKNIQYF
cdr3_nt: TGTGCCAGCAGCCCGCGGGACAGCCTAGCCAAAAACATTCAGTACTTC